Listed below are T cell receptor beta chains from one sample, sequenced in a study of OX40 agonist ivuxolimab in advanced cancers. Measured with immunoSEQ multiplex PCR; TCRdb has only the in-frame clones, and not every one. The sample records approximately 12,000 clones, 69% being singletons. This specimen consisted of CD4+ or CD8+ T cells sorted from blood, obtained in a trial of the OX40 agonist ivuxolimab. These receptors all come from an adult with an advanced solid tumor such as melanoma, head and neck, liver or kidney cancer. Each CDR3 is given with its conserved first and last residue. A D gene is named only where the DNA matches it firmly. Clone size is not always given. Where it is, it says once, few, many or a class for expanded clones.

CDR3 DNA: TGTGCCAGCAGCTGGAGTCCCCAGGAGACCCAGTACTTC
CDR3 protein: CASSWSPQETQYF
D gene: -
clone size: few
V gene: TRBV7-9
CDR3 length: 13
J gene: TRBJ2-5

CDR3 DNA: TGTGCCAGCGGCCCCCGAAGGGGGAGTTCCTACGAGCAGTACTTC
CDR3 protein: CASGPRRGSSYEQYF
D gene: -
clone size: -
V gene: TRBV6-6
CDR3 length: 15
J gene: TRBJ2-7

CDR3 DNA: TGCGCCAGCAGCTCATTTTTTACAGTAGGGGCTAAGGGCTATGGCTACACCTTC
CDR3 protein: CASSSFFTVGAKGYGYTF
D gene: -
clone size: -
V gene: TRBV5-1
CDR3 length: 18
J gene: TRBJ1-2

CDR3 DNA: TGTGCCAGCAGCCTGACTAGCGGGTACACAGATACGCAGTATTTT
CDR3 protein: CASSLTSGYTDTQYF
D gene: TRBD2
clone size: -
V gene: TRBV28
CDR3 length: 15
J gene: TRBJ2-3

CDR3 DNA: TGCGCCAGCAGCCAAGATGATGAGGGGGAAGAGACCCAGTACTTC
CDR3 protein: CASSQDDEGEETQYF
D gene: -
clone size: -
V gene: TRBV4-1
CDR3 length: 15
J gene: TRBJ2-5

CDR3 DNA: TGCGCCAGCAGCTTGGGGACCCTCAACGAGCAGTACTTC
CDR3 protein: CASSLGTLNEQYF
D gene: -
clone size: -
V gene: TRBV5-1
CDR3 length: 13
J gene: TRBJ2-7

CDR3 DNA: TGTGCCAGCAGCTCCGGCGTCGAGGGCTCCGAGCAGTACTTC
CDR3 protein: CASSSGVEGSEQYF
D gene: -
clone size: -
V gene: TRBV7-8
CDR3 length: 14
J gene: TRBJ2-7

CDR3 DNA: TGTGCCAGCAGCGAGGGGACAGGGCCCTGCACAGATACGCAGTATTTT
CDR3 protein: CASSEGTGPCTDTQYF
D gene: -
clone size: -
V gene: TRBV21-1
CDR3 length: 16
J gene: TRBJ2-3

CDR3 DNA: TGTGCCAGCAGTTTTACCGGGACAGGGGTCGAGCAGTACTTC
CDR3 protein: CASSFTGTGVEQYF
D gene: TRBD1
clone size: -
V gene: TRBV6-4
CDR3 length: 14
J gene: TRBJ2-7

CDR3 DNA: TGTGCCAGCAGCGTAGGAAATTCCTACGAGCAGTACTTC
CDR3 protein: CASSVGNSYEQYF
D gene: -
clone size: -
V gene: TRBV9
CDR3 length: 13
J gene: TRBJ2-7

CDR3 DNA: TGTGCCAGCAGCACAGGCAGGGGAGCCTACGAGCAGTACTTC
CDR3 protein: CASSTGRGAYEQYF
D gene: -
clone size: few
V gene: TRBV5-4
CDR3 length: 14
J gene: TRBJ2-7

CDR3 DNA: TGTGCCAGCGGTCCTTTTACGTTTGTTGATGGCGGGGAGCTGTTTTTT
CDR3 protein: CASGPFTFVDGGELFF
D gene: -
clone size: -
V gene: TRBV7-9
CDR3 length: 16
J gene: TRBJ2-2

CDR3 DNA: TGTGCCAGCAGCGTAGGCCCCGCTAGCGGGGGGGCCGGGAACACAGATACGCAGTATTTT
CDR3 protein: CASSVGPASGGAGNTDTQYF
D gene: TRBD2
clone size: -
V gene: TRBV9
CDR3 length: 20
J gene: TRBJ2-3

CDR3 DNA: TGTGCCAGTAGTATAGCCTTCGGGACAGGGAATGGCTACACCTTC
CDR3 protein: CASSIAFGTGNGYTF
D gene: TRBD1
clone size: -
V gene: TRBV19
CDR3 length: 15
J gene: TRBJ1-2

CDR3 DNA: TGTGCCAGCAGTTACTCACGCGGGTACGAGCAGTACTTC
CDR3 protein: CASSYSRGYEQYF
D gene: -
clone size: -
V gene: TRBV6-5
CDR3 length: 13
J gene: TRBJ2-7

CDR3 DNA: TGTGCCAGTAGTATAGATCGGGGGGGGAGCACAGATACGCAGTATTTT
CDR3 protein: CASSIDRGGSTDTQYF
D gene: TRBD2
clone size: -
V gene: TRBV19
CDR3 length: 16
J gene: TRBJ2-3

CDR3 DNA: TGCCAAGTGGGCTTCCTAGCGGGATCATCCGAGCAGTACTTC
CDR3 protein: CQVGFLAGSSEQYF
D gene: TRBD2
clone size: -
V gene: TRBV7-2
CDR3 length: 14
J gene: TRBJ2-7

CDR3 DNA: TGTGCCAGCAGTGGACAAAATCCGGTTGCAACTAATGAAAAACTGTTTTTT
CDR3 protein: CASSGQNPVATNEKLFF
D gene: -
clone size: -
V gene: TRBV2
CDR3 length: 17
J gene: TRBJ1-4

CDR3 DNA: TGTGCCAGCAGTTTAAGCGGGGGGGCGTACGAGCAGTACTTC
CDR3 protein: CASSLSGGAYEQYF
D gene: TRBD2
clone size: -
V gene: TRBV28
CDR3 length: 14
J gene: TRBJ2-7

CDR3 DNA: TGCGCCAGCAGCTTTGAACCGGGACAGATTAATTCACCCCTCCACTTT
CDR3 protein: CASSFEPGQINSPLHF
D gene: TRBD1
clone size: -
V gene: TRBV5-1
CDR3 length: 16
J gene: TRBJ1-6

CDR3 DNA: TGCAGCGCCTGGATAGGGACTTCCTACAATGAGCAGTTCTTC
CDR3 protein: CSAWIGTSYNEQFF
D gene: -
clone size: -
V gene: TRBV29-1
CDR3 length: 14
J gene: TRBJ2-1

CDR3 DNA: TGTGCCAGCAGCTTATTGCTCAGGACGGAACAGGCCTCTGGAAACACCATATATTTT
CDR3 protein: CASSLLLRTEQASGNTIYF
D gene: -
clone size: -
V gene: TRBV11-2
CDR3 length: 19
J gene: TRBJ1-3

CDR3 DNA: TGCGCCAGCAGCCAGATGGGACAGCTCAATGAGCAGTTCTTC
CDR3 protein: CASSQMGQLNEQFF
D gene: TRBD1
clone size: -
V gene: TRBV4-1
CDR3 length: 14
J gene: TRBJ2-1

CDR3 DNA: TGCGCCAGCAGCTATAAATGGGAGAGCACCGGGGAGCTGTTTTTT
CDR3 protein: CASSYKWESTGELFF
D gene: -
clone size: -
V gene: TRBV4-3
CDR3 length: 15
J gene: TRBJ2-2

CDR3 DNA: TGTGCCAGCACGGCAGAGGACGAAAAACTGTTTTTT
CDR3 protein: CASTAEDEKLFF
D gene: -
clone size: -
V gene: TRBV6-6
CDR3 length: 12
J gene: TRBJ1-4

CDR3 DNA: TGTGCCAGCAGTTTCGGGACGGGATATTCACCCCTCCACTTT
CDR3 protein: CASSFGTGYSPLHF
D gene: -
clone size: -
V gene: TRBV28
CDR3 length: 14
J gene: TRBJ1-6

CDR3 DNA: TGTGCCAGCAGCTCCCTAGCGGGAGGCTACGAGCAGTACTTC
CDR3 protein: CASSSLAGGYEQYF
D gene: TRBD2
clone size: -
V gene: TRBV4-2
CDR3 length: 14
J gene: TRBJ2-7

CDR3 DNA: TGTGCCAGCAGCCCTAACACCGGGGAGCTGTTTTTT
CDR3 protein: CASSPNTGELFF
D gene: -
clone size: -
V gene: TRBV6-6
CDR3 length: 12
J gene: TRBJ2-2

CDR3 DNA: TGTGCCAGCAGTCTTGGACTGTTAATCGACAATGAGCAGTTCTTC
CDR3 protein: CASSLGLLIDNEQFF
D gene: -
clone size: once
V gene: TRBV27
CDR3 length: 15
J gene: TRBJ2-1

CDR3 DNA: TGTGCCAGCAGCCACGAGGCCTATGGCTACACCTTC
CDR3 protein: CASSHEAYGYTF
D gene: -
clone size: -
V gene: TRBV6-6
CDR3 length: 12
J gene: TRBJ1-2

CDR3 DNA: TGTGCCAGCAGTTTACAACAGGGGGTTTTTCAGCCCCAGCATTTT
CDR3 protein: CASSLQQGVFQPQHF
D gene: TRBD1
clone size: -
V gene: TRBV28
CDR3 length: 15
J gene: TRBJ1-5

CDR3 DNA: TGTGCCAGCAGCCCCCAGCGGGGCACTGAAGCTTTCTTT
CDR3 protein: CASSPQRGTEAFF
D gene: -
clone size: -
V gene: TRBV5-4
CDR3 length: 13
J gene: TRBJ1-1

CDR3 DNA: TGCGCCAGCAGCCACCTTGGGGCAGGGGAGGCCGAGCAGTACTTC
CDR3 protein: CASSHLGAGEAEQYF
D gene: -
clone size: -
V gene: TRBV4-1
CDR3 length: 15
J gene: TRBJ2-7

CDR3 DNA: TGTGCCAGCAGCATCGACACACGGGGGGGCGCGAGGAAGGGTGGCTACACCTTC
CDR3 protein: CASSIDTRGGARKGGYTF
D gene: -
clone size: -
V gene: TRBV9
CDR3 length: 18
J gene: TRBJ1-2

CDR3 DNA: TGTGCCAGTAGTATAGTGCCCGGCAGCTACGAGCAGTACTTC
CDR3 protein: CASSIVPGSYEQYF
D gene: -
clone size: -
V gene: TRBV19
CDR3 length: 14
J gene: TRBJ2-7

CDR3 DNA: TGTGCCAGTTGGGACCGCTCTTCCTATAATTCACCCCTCCACTTT
CDR3 protein: CASWDRSSYNSPLHF
D gene: -
clone size: -
V gene: TRBV19
CDR3 length: 15
J gene: TRBJ1-6

CDR3 DNA: TGTGCCAGCAGTGGGGGGGAGATCGATCAGCCCCAGCATTTT
CDR3 protein: CASSGGEIDQPQHF
D gene: -
clone size: few
V gene: TRBV28
CDR3 length: 14
J gene: TRBJ1-5

CDR3 DNA: TGTGCCAGCAGCCGGGACCCTACCAGCACAGATACGCAGTATTTT
CDR3 protein: CASSRDPTSTDTQYF
D gene: -
clone size: medium-sized
V gene: TRBV6-4
CDR3 length: 15
J gene: TRBJ2-3

CDR3 DNA: TGTGCCAGTAGTACCGACTCACCGGGTTTAGGGGAGACCCAGTACTTC
CDR3 protein: CASSTDSPGLGETQYF
D gene: -
clone size: -
V gene: TRBV19
CDR3 length: 16
J gene: TRBJ2-5

CDR3 DNA: TGTGCCAGCAGCTCTACGAGGGAGGCCGTGTACAATGAGCAGTTCTTC
CDR3 protein: CASSSTREAVYNEQFF
D gene: -
clone size: -
V gene: TRBV7-8
CDR3 length: 16
J gene: TRBJ2-1

CDR3 DNA: TGTGCCAGCACCAGGAGGACTAACGTCAACAATGAGCAGTTCTTC
CDR3 protein: CASTRRTNVNNEQFF
D gene: -
clone size: -
V gene: TRBV28
CDR3 length: 15
J gene: TRBJ2-1